The 19 T cell receptor beta chains given below trace back to one sample, sequenced in a study of cytomegalovirus exposure and HLA in healthy donors. PCR used 60 Vbeta primers and 13 Jbeta primers. The repertoire was sequenced with immunoSEQ multiplex PCR; TCRdb's copy has only in-frame clones and lacks some. Among under 200,000 clones, 84% were seen once, and the ten largest hold 0.35% to 0.4%. Sequencing used PBMCs. These receptors all stem from a boy between 2 and 10 years old in good health and CMV-seronegative.

The J gene is TRBJ2-1, the V gene TRBV2, with D maybe TRBD2 (5 bases). Germline V gene lookup returns CDR1 SNHLY and CDR2 FYNNEI. This CDR3 comprises 12 residues. The V end was cut by 6 bases, the J end by 8 bases, with 11 bases between. As DNA, the CDR3 is TGTGCCAGCAGCCTTACTAGAGATGAGCAGTTCTTC. It yields the protein CASSLTRDEQFF.

The rearrangement uses TRBV11-2 and TRBJ2-7, with 12 bases identical to TRBD2. There are 14 residues in the CDR3. V lost 1 base to trimming and J lost 6 bases; unmatched junction nucleotides: 1. Germline values: CDR1 SGHAT, CDR2 FQNNGV. CDR3 protein: CASSLGLAGVEQYF. CDR3 nucleotides: TGTGCCAGCAGCTTAGGACTAGCGGGAGTCGAGCAGTACTTC.

The J gene is TRBJ2-7, the V gene TRBV10-3, with 11 positions matching TRBD2. Trimming cost V 11 bases and J 0 bases; bases outside gene matches: 18. Germline CDR1 reads ENHRY; CDR2 reads SYGVKD. CDR3 size: 18 residues. CDR3: CAVTPGLAASRGSYEQYF. CDR3 nucleotides: TGTGCCGTGACACCGGGACTAGCGGCTTCCCGAGGCTCCTACGAGCAGTACTTC.

The chain uses TRBV7-9 and TRBJ2-7, with 10 bases lining up with TRBD2. J gave up 2 bases and V 4 bases, and 5 bases lay outside the gene matches. The CDR3 covers 15 residues. Looked up from germline, CDR1 is SEHNR and CDR2 is FQNEAQ (reference sequence). The CDR3 nucleotides read TGTGCCAGCAGCTCGAGTGGACTAGCGGCCTACGAGCAGTACTTC. Encoded protein: CASSSSGLAAYEQYF.

This chain links TRBV10-3 with TRBJ2-5; 13 bases are shared with TRBD2. CDR3 size: 17 residues. Germline CDR1 ENHRY, CDR2 SYGVKD. Trimming cost V 0 bases and J 1 base; bases outside gene matches: 2. CDR3 sequence (DNA): TGTGCCATCAGTGAGTCGAGGACTAGCGGGGGCCAAGAGACCCAGTACTTC. Translated, it gives CAISESRTSGGQETQYF.

The V gene is TRBV2, the J gene TRBJ2-1; 7 bases map to TRBD2. Germline values: CDR1 SNHLY, CDR2 FYNNEI. V lost 7 bases to trimming and J lost 5 bases; unmatched junction nucleotides: 5. The CDR3 totals 13 residues. CDR3 DNA: TGTGCCAGCAATCGACTAGCCAACAATGAGCAGTTCTTC. Translation: CASNRLANNEQFF.

The genes are TRBV13 and TRBJ2-4; tentative D call: TRBD1 (6 bases). V gave up 2 bases and J gave up 5 bases, with 10 bases separating them. The CDR3 spans 14 residues. CDR1 PRHDT and CDR2 FYEKMQ come from the germline V gene (reference sequence). CDR3 in amino acids: CASSLRDNQNIQYF. The CDR3 bases are TGTGCCAGCAGCTTACGGGACAACCAAAACATTCAGTACTTC.

This sequence joins TRBV6-4 and TRBJ1-5; TRBD1 might be the D (5 bases). The V end was cut by 6 bases, the J end by 4 bases, with 16 bases between. Germline CDR1 is MRHNA and CDR2 is SNTAGT. This CDR3 contains 15 residues. CDR3 coding DNA: TGTGCCAGCAGCAAGACAGCACTTGGGAATCAGCCCCAGCATTTT. The encoded protein is CASSKTALGNQPQHF.

The chain recombines TRBV6-4 with TRBJ2-2, with a weak D call TRBD2 (5 bases). The germline V and J ends were trimmed by 10 bases and 4 bases, with 19 bases remaining between them. In germline, CDR1 is MRHNA, CDR2 SNTAGT. The CDR3 is 15 residues long. The CDR3 bases are TGTGCCACCTCGAGGGATCAGAAAGTCACCGGGGAGCTGTTTTTT. Translating gives CATSRDQKVTGELFF.

Remarks on this clone: Relative to the germline gene, one junction end is altered; a read error may explain this. The chain uses TRBV9 and TRBJ1-4; tentative D call: TRBD1 (6 bases). The CDR3 runs 14 residues. Germline V gene data show CDR1 as SGDLS and CDR2 as YYNGEE. CDR3 bases: TGTGCCGGCAGCGTAGAGGGGGAAAGTGAAAAACTGTTTTTT. It translates to CAGSVEGESEKLFF.

On this clone: In the same sample, other DNA sequences code for this CDR3. The chain employs TRBV13 and TRBJ2-7; TRBD2 matches at 8 bases. Germline trimming cut 2 bases from V and 5 bases from J; bases unmatched to any gene: 5. Per germline, CDR1 PRHDT and CDR2 FYEKMQ (reference sequence). The CDR3 has 14 amino acids. The chain's CDR3 is CASSLSLAGNEQYF. In DNA, the CDR3 is TGTGCCAGCAGCTTAAGCCTAGCGGGCAACGAGCAGTACTTC.

This rearrangement joins TRBV7-8 to TRBJ2-1; D not resolved. Germline loops: CDR1 SGHVS, CDR2 FQNEAQ. Between the trimmed V and J ends, which lost 1 base and 6 bases, there was a span of 13 bases. CDR3 length: 15 amino acids. The CDR3 nucleotides are TGTGCCAGCAGCTTAGACCGATCACGGAGCAATGAGCAGTTCTTC. Its protein is CASSLDRSRSNEQFF. The full variable domain, completed using reference TRBV7-8 and TRBJ2-1, is GAGVSQSPRYKVAKRGQDVALRCDPISGHVSLFWYQQALGQGPEFLTYFQNEAQLDKSGLPSDRFFAERPEGSVSTLKIQRTQQEDSAVYLCASSLDRSRSNEQFFGPGTRLTVL.

This clone was recorded once. The CDR3 bases are TGTGCCAGCAGCGCTGGACAGGCCTACGAGCAGTACTTC. Its protein is CASSAGQAYEQYF. The genes are TRBV11-2 and TRBJ2-7, with 7 bases that match TRBD1. Germline V gene lookup returns CDR1 SGHAT and CDR2 FQNNGV. Trimming cost V 5 bases and J 2 bases; bases outside gene matches: 3. This CDR3 comprises 13 residues.

The gene calls are TRBV6-5 and TRBJ2-7, with 9 bases identical to TRBD1. The germline V gene encodes CDR1 MNHEY and CDR2 SVGAGI. This CDR3 contains 14 residues. The junction had 6 bases not matched to a gene; V was cut back by 5 bases and J by 4 bases. The CDR3 nucleotides read TGTGCCAGCAGTACACCGGGACAGGGTTACGAGCAGTACTTC. Its translation is CASSTPGQGYEQYF.

V and J are TRBV19 and TRBJ1-1; 7 bases agree with TRBD1. V was pared by 6 bases and J by 4 bases, with 5 bases of the junction left unmatched. The CDR3 is made up of 13 amino acids. Germline-derived CDR1 and CDR2 are LNHDA and SQIVND (reference sequence). DNA for the CDR3: TGTGCCAGTAGGCGCACAGGGGTCACTGAAGCTTTCTTT. Translation: CASRRTGVTEAFF.

The chain carries TRBV9 and TRBJ2-6; D possibly corresponds to TRBD1 (5 bases). This CDR3 spans 15 amino acids. The germline V gene has CDR1 SGDLS and CDR2 YYNGEE. Trimming pared 4 bases from V and 3 bases from J, leaving 11 bases between. This chain's CDR3 is CASSFTGGGANVLTF. The CDR3 nucleotides are TGTGCCAGCAGCTTTACAGGTGGTGGGGCCAACGTCCTGACTTTC. Based on the CDR3 plus reference TRBV9 and TRBJ2-6, the full variable domain is DSGVTQTPKHLITATGQRVTLRCSPRSGDLSVYWYQQSLDQGLQFLIQYYNGEERAKGNILERFSAQQFPDLHSELNLSSLELGDSALYFCASSFTGGGANVLTFGAGSRLTVL.

The chain couples TRBV4-1 to TRBJ2-1; TRBD2 aligns across 9 bases. CDR1 and CDR2 (germline): MGHRA, YSYEKL. CDR3 length equals 17 residues. V was clipped by 0 bases and J by 4 bases; unmatched bases: 7. CDR3: CASSQERRLAVYNEQFF. Written as DNA, the CDR3 is TGCGCCAGCAGCCAAGAGAGGCGACTAGCGGTTTACAATGAGCAGTTCTTC.

CDR3 loop: CASSPGSKRPPLETQYF. The DNA for the CDR3 is TGTGCCAGCAGCCCTGGGTCTAAGCGCCCTCCCCTGGAGACCCAGTACTTC. The chain recombines TRBV14 with TRBJ2-5, with D unresolved. The germline V and J ends were trimmed by 4 bases and 5 bases, with 23 bases remaining between them. Germline CDR1 is SGHDN and CDR2 is FVKESK. The CDR3 runs to 17 residues.

The chain links TRBV27 to TRBJ1-4; 10 nucleotides line up with TRBD1. V lost 4 bases, J lost 1 base, and 0 bases stayed unmatched. The CDR3 spans 15 residues. Germline values: CDR1 MNHEY, CDR2 SMNVEV (reference sequence). The CDR3 spells CASSWTGGTNEKLFF. CDR3 sequence (DNA): TGTGCCAGCAGTTGGACAGGGGGAACTAATGAAAAACTGTTTTTT.